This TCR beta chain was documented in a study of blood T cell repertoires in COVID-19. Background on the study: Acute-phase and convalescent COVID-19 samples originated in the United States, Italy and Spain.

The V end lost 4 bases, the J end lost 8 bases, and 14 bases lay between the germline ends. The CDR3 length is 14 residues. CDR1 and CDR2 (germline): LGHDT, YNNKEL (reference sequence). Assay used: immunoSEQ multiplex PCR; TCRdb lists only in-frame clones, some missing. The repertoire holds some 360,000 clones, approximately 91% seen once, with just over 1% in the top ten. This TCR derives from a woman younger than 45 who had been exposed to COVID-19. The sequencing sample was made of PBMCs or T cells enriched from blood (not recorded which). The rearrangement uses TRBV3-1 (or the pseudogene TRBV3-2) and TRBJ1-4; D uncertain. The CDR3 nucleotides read TGTGCCAGCAGCCTTCGCGAGGGAGGGGAAAAACTGTTTTTT. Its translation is CASSLREGGEKLFF.